The 3 T cell receptor beta chains listed next were all sequenced from one sample in a study of regulatory T cells in long-lasting Graves disease. The time point is: persistent/refractory GD, antithyroid drugs over 5 years with positive TRAb. Scientists built the TCR library using RNA that was extracted from PBMCs. CDR3-region Arm-PCR and iRepertoire HTBI primers produced the TCR beta libraries. TCRdb re-analysed the multiplex PCR reads in MiXCR, keeping a single row per CDR3 protein. The table lists roughly 400,000 distinct CDR3 sequences, about 21% of them singletons. Sequenced material: peripheral blood mononuclear cells (PBMCs), taken when the disease was refractory, from a patient treated with antithyroid drugs. Receptors were obtained from a female donor with Graves disease.

The rearrangement uses TRBV9 and TRBJ2-2, with no clear D. The length of the CDR3 is 11 residues. Trimming stripped 4 bases from V and 9 bases from J, with 7 bases between. CDR1 and CDR2 from the germline V gene are SGDLS and YYNGEE. The chain's CDR3 is CASSIDRELFF. In DNA form, the CDR3 reads TGTGCCAGCAGCATAGACAGGGAGCTGTTTTTT.

In this sample, this clonotype turned up a few times. The V call is TRBV20-1, the J call TRBJ2-7; D uncertain. V was pared by 1 base and J by 5 bases, with 12 bases between. The CDR3 is 13 residues long. Germline V CDR1 and CDR2: DFQATT, SNEGSKA (reference sequence). CDR3 sequence reads: CSARVSVTDEQYF. CDR3 coding DNA: TGCAGTGCTAGAGTTTCAGTAACCGACGAGCAGTACTTC.

This clonotype was seen repeatedly, ten times or more. V usage is TRBV6-1 and J usage is TRBJ2-7; D is uncertain. The CDR3 has 13 amino acids. Trimming pared 4 bases from V and 5 bases from J, leaving 12 bases between. CDR1 is MNHNS, CDR2 SASEGT, per germline. CDR3 DNA sequence: TGTGCCAGCAGTGTGGGAACAGTCAACGAGCAGTACTTC. Its protein product is CASSVGTVNEQYF.